The clone carrying this T cell receptor beta chain was counted at least ten times. The antigen is not known. Germline CDR1 is MDHEN and CDR2 is SYDVKM. V dropped 8 bases and J dropped 6; count of bases not matched to a gene: 15. The CDR3 runs 16 residues. To make TCR beta libraries, researchers used iRepertoire HTBI primers and Arm-PCR of CDR3 regions. TCRdb called the multiplex PCR reads again in MiXCR, with one record for every CDR3 protein. The sample yields about 200,000 distinct CDR3 sequences, about 19% seen once. Time point described: newly diagnosed GD, antithyroid drugs for less than 3 months. After RNA was extracted from PBMCs, the TCR library was made from it. The data are from a study of regulatory T cells in long-lasting Graves disease. Study details: Patients with new Graves' disease had used antithyroid drugs below 3 months.

The study, taken as a whole, reports: The study found lower TCR diversity in persistent Graves' patients than in newly diagnosed ones.

The same specimen was also included in a second study, on T cells in Graves' hyperthyroidism and ophthalmopathy. From that paper: Ophthalmopathy onset followed model prediction by a median approximately 6.2 months.

The rearrangement joins TRBV28 to TRBJ1-2; 10 nucleotides line up with TRBD1. The clonotype originates from a woman aged 30 to 39 with Graves disease. The specimen comprised peripheral blood mononuclear cells (PBMCs), sampled at new diagnosis, from a patient treated with antithyroid drugs. CDR3 bases: TGTGCCAGCGGGGGATGGGGACAGGGGAAGACGGATGGCTACACCTTC. Translated, it gives CASGGWGQGKTDGYTF.